This T cell receptor (beta chain) was sequenced during a study of blood T cell repertoires in COVID-19. Clones were sequenced by immunoSEQ multiplex PCR, and TCRdb holds only the in-frame ones, with some missing. The sample lists 150,000 to 200,000 clones, less than 90% occurring once. Seattle cases were enrolled at active infection and followed longitudinally. The material sequenced was peripheral blood. The TCR sequence derives from a woman in her sixties or seventies with COVID-19, enrolled during active disease.

CDR3 coding DNA: TGTGCCAGCGGGACAGTAGGCGGCTACACCTTC. Translation: CASGTVGGYTF. The rearrangement links TRBV27 to TRBJ1-2, with 7 bases identical to TRBD1. CDR1 is MNHEY, CDR2 SMNVEV, per germline (reference sequence). Trimming at V came to 8 bases and at J to 8 bases, leaving 5 bases not matched to a gene. This CDR3 is built from 11 residues.